A selection of T cell receptor beta chains follows, all from one sample in a study of beta chain features in type 1 diabetes. Some clones are missing from TCRdb's copy, which holds only in-frame ones; the method was immunoSEQ multiplex PCR. This table has a few hundred thousand clones, 16% appearing once. Sequenced sample: naive CD4+ T cells from blood. The receptors derive from a man aged 25-40 years with type 1 diabetes. Each CDR3 is given with its conserved first and last residue. Fields, in order: V gene, J gene, D gene, clone size, CDR3 DNA, CDR3 protein. D genes are given only for firm matches. For some rows the clone size is stated as once, few or many, or as a class when expanded; others skip it.

>TRBV30|TRBJ1-5|-|few
TGTGCCTGGAGTAGGGGAATGGATCAGCCCCAGCATTTT
CAWSRGMDQPQHF
>TRBV27|TRBJ2-3|-|few
TGTGCCAGCAGTCTCCCTCGTGCAGATACGCAGTATTTT
CASSLPRADTQYF
>TRBV21-1|TRBJ2-6|-|few
TGTGCCAGCAGCAAAGAGTGCATCCGCTCTGGGGCCAACGTCCTGACTTTC
CASSKECIRSGANVLTF
>TRBV27|TRBJ2-1|-|few
TGTGCCAGCAGTTTACGTACAAATGAGCAGTTCTTC
CASSLRTNEQFF
>TRBV30|TRBJ1-2|-|-
TGTGCCTGGGGCCGGGGGAACTATGGCTACACCTTC
CAWGRGNYGYTF
>TRBV27|TRBJ1-1|-|few
TGTGCCAGCAGTCCAGGAGAATTGAACACTGAAGCTTTCTTT
CASSPGELNTEAFF
>TRBV28|TRBJ2-3|-|-
TGTGCCAGCAATCCACGGAGCACAGATACGCAGTATTTT
CASNPRSTDTQYF
>TRBV29-1|TRBJ2-1|TRBD2|few
TGCAGCGTGGCCTCCAGGACTAGCGGATACAATGAGCAGTTCTTC
CSVASRTSGYNEQFF
>TRBV7-2|TRBJ2-3|TRBD1|few
TGTGCCAGCAGCTGGCGGGCAGGGGGCTCAGATACGCAGTATTTT
CASSWRAGGSDTQYF
>TRBV7-9|TRBJ1-2|-|few
TGTGCCACTGCGTTTGGCCAGGGCTATGGCTACACCTTC
CATAFGQGYGYTF
>TRBV29-1|TRBJ2-3|TRBD1|-
TGCAGCGAACGGACAGGGCGTGGCACAGATACGCAGTATTTT
CSERTGRGTDTQYF
>TRBV6-6|TRBJ2-3|-|few
TGTGCCAGCACCCCCGCGCAGTACACAGATACGCAGTATTTT
CASTPAQYTDTQYF
>TRBV9|TRBJ2-5|-|few
TGTGCCAGCTCCCCCGGGGAAGAGACCCAGTACTTC
CASSPGEETQYF
>TRBV15|TRBJ1-2|-|-
TGTGCCACCAGCAGAGAGGCGAGTGCGGCTAACTATGGCTACACCTTC
CATSREASAANYGYTF
>TRBV6-6|TRBJ1-2|-|few
TGTGCCAGCAGCCCAGGCCATAGACACACCTTC
CASSPGHRHTF
>TRBV29-1|TRBJ2-7|-|few
TGCAGCGTTAGGCCGGGACTTGCCTCCTACGAGCAGTACTTC
CSVRPGLASYEQYF
>TRBV5-1|TRBJ2-7|-|-
TGCGCCAGCAGCTTATTAGCAGGGCTGGAGTACGAGCAGTACTTC
CASSLLAGLEYEQYF
>TRBV18|TRBJ1-4|-|few
TGTGCCAGCGTCGTCGTTGCCGGGGATGAAAAACTGTTTTTT
CASVVVAGDEKLFF
>TRBV30|TRBJ2-7|-|few
TGTGCCTGGGGGACCCAATACGAGCAGTACTTC
CAWGTQYEQYF
>TRBV30|TRBJ2-5|-|few
TGTGCCTGGAGTGTGATTGTGGGGGAGACCCAGTACTTC
CAWSVIVGETQYF
>TRBV15|TRBJ2-6|-|-
TGTGCCACCAGCAGACCCCCCGAGGCCAACGTCCTGACTTTC
CATSRPPEANVLTF
>TRBV29-1|TRBJ2-1|-|few
TGCAGCGTTGAAAATCCGGCCCAGAGCTCCTACAATGAGCAGTTCTTC
CSVENPAQSSYNEQFF
>TRBV7-2|TRBJ2-4|-|-
TGTGCCAGCAGCCCAGACAGGCTGAACATTCAGTACTTC
CASSPDRLNIQYF